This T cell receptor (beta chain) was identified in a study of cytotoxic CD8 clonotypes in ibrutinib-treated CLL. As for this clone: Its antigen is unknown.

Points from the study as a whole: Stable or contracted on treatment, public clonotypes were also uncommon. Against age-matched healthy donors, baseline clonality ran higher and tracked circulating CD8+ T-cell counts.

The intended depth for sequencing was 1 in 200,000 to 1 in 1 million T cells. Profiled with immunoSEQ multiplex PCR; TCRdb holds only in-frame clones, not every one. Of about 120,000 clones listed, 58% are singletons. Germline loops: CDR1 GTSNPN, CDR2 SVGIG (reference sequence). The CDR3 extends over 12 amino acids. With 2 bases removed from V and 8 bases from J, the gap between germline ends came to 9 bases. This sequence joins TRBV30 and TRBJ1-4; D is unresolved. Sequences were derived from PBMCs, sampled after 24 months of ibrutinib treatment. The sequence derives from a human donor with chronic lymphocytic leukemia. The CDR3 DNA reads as TGTGCCTGGAGTAGGCCGAGGGAAAAACTGTTTTTT. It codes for CAWSRPREKLFF.